The clone carrying this TCR beta chain was counted a few times. TCRdb reprocessed the 5' RACE reads with MiXCR, giving one entry per CDR3 protein. The data show around 1.7 million distinct CDR3 sequences, under 35% seen once. This record comes from a study of identical twins. Between the trimmed V and J ends, which lost 1 base and 2 bases, there was a span of 12 bases. The CDR3 covers 16 residues. Germline V gene data show CDR1 as KGHDR and CDR2 as SFDVKD. The source is a newborn girl in good health. The source material was cord blood. The chain is built from TRBV24-1 and TRBJ2-3; D gene uncertain. The CDR3 loop reads CATSDFGYSLTDTQYF. The CDR3 region has the DNA TGTGCCACCAGTGATTTCGGCTATTCCCTCACAGATACGCAGTATTTT.